This TCR beta chain was sequenced in a study of identical twins. TCRdb recomputed calls from the 5' RACE reads with MiXCR, one row per CDR3 protein. The sample shows roughly 770,000 distinct CDR3 sequences, 15% to 20% of them seen only once. The CDR3 sequence is 16 residues long. The germline V gene has CDR1 LGHDT and CDR2 YNNKEL (reference sequence). V gave up 1 base and J gave up 3 bases, with 13 bases separating them. These data were likewise used in another study, on T cells expressing NK-cell markers.

The TCR originated in a woman aged 18-29 years in good health. The rearrangement uses TRBV3-1 and TRBJ2-1; D possibly corresponds to TRBD1 (5 bases). The source material was PBMCs. The CDR3 is CASSQAETEHYNEQFF. The CDR3 DNA is TGTGCCAGCAGCCAAGCGGAGACAGAACACTACAATGAGCAGTTCTTC.